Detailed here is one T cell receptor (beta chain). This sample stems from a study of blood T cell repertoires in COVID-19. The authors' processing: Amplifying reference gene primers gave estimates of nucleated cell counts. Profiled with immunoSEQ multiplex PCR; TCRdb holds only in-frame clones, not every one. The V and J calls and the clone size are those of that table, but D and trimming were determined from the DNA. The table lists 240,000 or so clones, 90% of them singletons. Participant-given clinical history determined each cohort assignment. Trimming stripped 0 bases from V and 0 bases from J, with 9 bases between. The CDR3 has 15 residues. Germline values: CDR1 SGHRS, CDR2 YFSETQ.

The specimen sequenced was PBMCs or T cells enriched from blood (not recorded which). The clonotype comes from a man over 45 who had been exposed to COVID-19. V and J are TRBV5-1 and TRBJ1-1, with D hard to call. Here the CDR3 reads CASSLVRQMNTEAFF. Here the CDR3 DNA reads TGCGCCAGCAGCTTGGTTCGCCAGATGAACACTGAAGCTTTCTTT.